This passage covers 19 T cell receptor beta chains from one sample sequenced in a study of OX40 agonist ivuxolimab in advanced cancers. Assay used: immunoSEQ multiplex PCR; TCRdb lists only in-frame clones, some missing. Of fewer than 25,000 clones listed, roughly 90% were seen once; the top ten hold under 40%. Material: CD4+ or CD8+ T cells sorted from blood, obtained in a trial of the OX40 agonist ivuxolimab. The receptors were gathered from an adult with an advanced solid tumor such as melanoma, head and neck, liver or kidney cancer.

The V and J genes are TRBV7-1 and TRBJ1-5; D not certain. TRBV7-1 is an ORF, and what it does is uncertain. This CDR3 is built from 13 residues. Trimming removed 3 bases from V and 0 bases from J, with 3 bases in between. The CDR3 is CASSSDSNQPQHF. The CDR3, as DNA: TGTGCCAGCAGCTCGGATAGCAATCAGCCCCAGCATTTT.

The rearrangement links TRBV7-2 to TRBJ2-5; 14 bases line up with TRBD2. This CDR3 contains 16 residues. CDR1 is SGHTA and CDR2 is FQGNSA in the germline V gene. V lost 8 bases and J lost 5; bases outside the gene matches: 10. The chain's CDR3 is CASGAGLAGAAETQYF. In DNA form, the CDR3 reads TGTGCCAGCGGCGCGGGACTAGCGGGAGCGGCGGAGACCCAGTACTTC.

The V call is TRBV11-3, the J call TRBJ2-1; no firm D call. The CDR3 runs to 11 residues. V was cut by 3 bases and J by 6 bases, with 3 bases left in between. Germline-derived CDR1 and CDR2 are SGHNT and YENEEA. The CDR3 DNA reads TGTGCCAGCAGCTTGGTCAATGAGCAGTTCTTC. Amino acids: CASSLVNEQFF.

This clone was seen only a few times. V usage is TRBV29-1 and J usage is TRBJ2-2; D is unclear. The V and J ends lost 5 bases and 6 bases respectively, with 4 bases between them. Germline assignment: CDR1 SQVTM and CDR2 ANQGSEA. The CDR3 runs 10 residues. In nucleotides, the CDR3 is TGCAGCGTTCGAGCCGGGGAGCTGTTTTTT. Encoded protein: CSVRAGELFF.

For this clone: Mismatch with germline at one junction end may stem from a read error. This chain connects TRBV15 to TRBJ2-1; possibly TRBD2 for D (6 bases). The CDR3 contains 15 residues. Germline V gene data show CDR1 as LNHNV and CDR2 as YYDKDF (reference sequence). The CDR3 coding sequence is TGTGCCACCAGCCGAGAGGGACTTAACTACAATGAGCAGTTCTTC. The encoded protein is CATSREGLNYNEQFF.

The rearrangement uses TRBV11-2 and TRBJ2-3; TRBD2 agrees at 7 bases. Losses at the gene ends were 2 bases for V and 2 bases for J; bases not matched to a gene: 13. Germline V lookup: CDR1 SGHAT, CDR2 FQNNGV. The CDR3 runs 18 residues. The CDR3 coding sequence is TGTGCCAGCAGCTTATATCGCCGGGGTCTAGCGGCCACAGATACGCAGTATTTT. This gives the protein CASSLYRRGLAATDTQYF.

This clone was seen a single time. The J gene is TRBJ2-3, the V gene TRBV7-9; the match to TRBD1 covers 9 bases. V shed 6 bases, J shed 3 bases, and the junction held 10 bases outside the gene matches. The length of the CDR3 is 16 residues. Germline CDR1 SEHNR, CDR2 FQNEAQ (reference sequence). This CDR3 reads CASSSRDRVMTDTQYF. Written as DNA, the CDR3 is TGTGCCAGCAGTTCCCGGGACAGGGTGATGACAGATACGCAGTATTTT.

The V call is TRBV11-1, the J call TRBJ2-7; D remains unclear. V was cut by 8 bases and J by 4 bases, with 9 bases left in between. The CDR3 contains 11 residues. Germline CDR1 is SGHAT and CDR2 is FQDESV (reference sequence). CDR3 in DNA: TGTGCCAGCGTGACCGGATACGAGCAGTACTTC. The encoded protein is CASVTGYEQYF. The variable domain in full, completed from reference TRBV11-1 and TRBJ2-7, reads EAEVAQSPRYKITEKSQAVAFWCDPISGHATLYWYRQILGQGPELLVQFQDESVVDDSQLPKDRFSAERLKGVDSTLKIQPAELGDSAMYLCASVTGYEQYFGPGTRLTVT.

This clone was recorded once. The V and J genes are TRBV6-6 and TRBJ2-7, with unresolved D. The germline V and J ends were trimmed by 5 bases and 3 bases, with 8 bases remaining between them. This CDR3 has 12 amino acids. Germline CDR1 and CDR2: MNHNY and SVGAGI (reference sequence). The CDR3 DNA is TGTGCCAGCAGTGGCCGGATCTACGAGCAGTACTTC. This codes for CASSGRIYEQYF.

By share, this clone ranks as medium-sized. The chain uses TRBV5-8 and TRBJ1-1; no clear D. The CDR3 runs 13 residues. Germline V CDR1 and CDR2: SGHTS, YDEGEE. The ends were cut back, 2 bases at V and 1 base at J, with 6 bases in the middle. CDR3 sequence reads: CASSFPQNTEAFF. CDR3 in DNA: TGTGCCAGCAGCTTCCCACAGAACACTGAAGCTTTCTTT.

The chain joins TRBV27 to TRBJ1-1; D gene uncertain. V lost 4 bases and J 3 bases, leaving 18 bases between the germline ends. Germline V gives CDR1 MNHEY, CDR2 SMNVEV (reference sequence). This CDR3 has 16 residues. The CDR3 DNA reads TGTGCCAGCAGTTACAGCTACGGGGTTCGGGACACTGAAGCTTTCTTT. Translated, it gives CASSYSYGVRDTEAFF.

This sequence joins TRBV5-6 and TRBJ1-6; TRBD1 matches 8 bases. The junction had 9 bases not matched to a gene; V was cut back by 4 bases and J by 0 bases. Germline V gene data show CDR1 as SGHDT and CDR2 as YYEEEE. The CDR3 covers 18 residues. DNA for the CDR3: TGTGCCAGCAGCCAGGGACAGGCCATCAGCTCCTATAATTCACCCCTCCACTTT. This translates into CASSQGQAISSYNSPLHF.

The rearrangement uses TRBV4-1 and TRBJ1-5; perhaps TRBD1 as D (6 bases). With 0 bases removed from V and 1 base from J, the gap between germline ends came to 10 bases. Germline assignment: CDR1 MGHRA and CDR2 YSYEKL. There are 16 residues in the CDR3. The CDR3 region has the DNA TGCGCCAGCAGCCAAGAAGGGGGGGGGAGCAATCAGCCCCAGCATTTT. Translating gives CASSQEGGGSNQPQHF.

The chain joins TRBV10-2 to TRBJ1-2; 9 nucleotides align to TRBD1. Germline V gives CDR1 WSHSY, CDR2 SAAADI. The CDR3 consists of 13 residues. The V and J ends lost 5 bases and 4 bases, in that order; junction bases with no gene match: 2. CDR3 amino acids: CASSTQGAYGYTF. Written as DNA, the CDR3 is TGCGCCAGCAGTACACAGGGGGCCTATGGCTACACCTTC.

V and J are TRBV5-6 and TRBJ1-2, with D tentatively TRBD1 (5 bases). Trimming took off 0 bases at V and 5 bases at J, with 5 bases between the two ends. CDR1 SGHDT and CDR2 YYEEEE come from the germline V gene. The CDR3 loop spans 12 amino acids. The DNA of the CDR3 is TGTGCCAGCAGCTTGGAGGGGTATGGCTACACCTTC. Translation: CASSLEGYGYTF.

Regarding this clone: Other DNA sequences in this sample translate to the same CDR3. The chain joins TRBV7-2 to TRBJ2-7; perhaps TRBD2 as D (6 bases). The CDR3 extends over 13 amino acids. V lost 3 bases and J lost 5, with 11 bases in between. Germline loops: CDR1 SGHTA, CDR2 FQGNSA. The CDR3 protein is CASSFGGGHEQYF. The DNA for the CDR3 is TGTGCCAGCAGCTTCGGGGGTGGGCACGAGCAGTACTTC.

This clone was found once. J is TRBJ2-1 and V is TRBV19, with D hard to call. V was pared by 7 bases and J by 7 bases, with 11 bases between. The CDR3 runs 12 residues. In germline, CDR1 is LNHDA, CDR2 SQIVND (reference sequence). CDR3 residues: CASTNGVNEQFF. The DNA for the CDR3 is TGTGCCAGTACCAATGGGGTTAATGAGCAGTTCTTC.

The chain joins TRBV12-5 to TRBJ2-7; 10 nucleotides agree with TRBD1. V gave up 6 bases and J gave up 1 base; unmatched junction bases: 6. This CDR3 is built from 15 residues. Germline V gene sequence: CDR1 LGHNT, CDR2 FRNRAP. CDR3 sequence reads: CASGRQGANSYEQYF. The CDR3 DNA reads as TGTGCTAGTGGCAGACAGGGGGCTAATTCCTACGAGCAGTACTTC.

As DNA, the CDR3 is TGTGCCAGCAGCCAGGGGGACTACTACAATGAGCAGTTCTTC. This sequence encodes CASSQGDYYNEQFF. V usage is TRBV11-3 and J usage is TRBJ2-1; D is possibly TRBD1 or TRBD2 (7 bases each). The CDR3 spans 14 residues. Trimming stripped 5 bases from V and 3 bases from J, with 11 bases between. Germline V CDR1 and CDR2: SGHNT, YENEEA. Full variable domain (outside the CDR3, taken from reference TRBV11-3 and TRBJ2-1): EAGVVQSPRYKIIEKKQPVAFWCNPISGHNTLYWYLQNLGQGPELLIRYENEEAVDDSQLPKDRFSAERLKGVDSTLKIQPAELGDSAVYLCASSQGDYYNEQFFGPGTRLTVL.